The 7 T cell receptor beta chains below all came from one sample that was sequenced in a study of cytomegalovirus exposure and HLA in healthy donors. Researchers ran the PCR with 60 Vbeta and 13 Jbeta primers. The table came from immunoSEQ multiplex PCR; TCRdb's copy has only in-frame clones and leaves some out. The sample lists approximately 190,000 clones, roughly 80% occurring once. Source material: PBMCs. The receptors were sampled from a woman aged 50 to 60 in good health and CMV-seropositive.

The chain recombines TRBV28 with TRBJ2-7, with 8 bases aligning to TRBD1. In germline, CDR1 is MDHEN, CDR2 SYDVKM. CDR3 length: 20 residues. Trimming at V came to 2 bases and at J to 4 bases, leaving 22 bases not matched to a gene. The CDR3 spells CASSLGGQAGIGPPLYEQYF. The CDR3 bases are TGTGCCAGCAGTTTAGGGGGACAGGCAGGGATCGGTCCCCCCCTATACGAGCAGTACTTC.

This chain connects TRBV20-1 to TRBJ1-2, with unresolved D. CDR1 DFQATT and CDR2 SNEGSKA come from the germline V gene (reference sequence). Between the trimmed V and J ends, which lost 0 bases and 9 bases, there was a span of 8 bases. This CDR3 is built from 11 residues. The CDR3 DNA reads TGCAGTGCTAGAGATTTCCCCAGCTACACCTTC. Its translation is CSARDFPSYTF.

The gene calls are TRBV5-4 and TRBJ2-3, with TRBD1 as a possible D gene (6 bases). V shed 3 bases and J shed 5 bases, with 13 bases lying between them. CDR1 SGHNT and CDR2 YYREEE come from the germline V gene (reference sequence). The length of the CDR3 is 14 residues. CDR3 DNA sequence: TGTGCCAGCAGCTCCCAGGGGTCGGGAGATACGCAGTATTTT. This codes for CASSSQGSGDTQYF. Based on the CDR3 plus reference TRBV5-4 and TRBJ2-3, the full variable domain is ETGVTQSPTHLIKTRGQQVTLRCSSQSGHNTVSWYQQALGQGPQFIFQYYREEENGRGNFPPRFSGLQFPNYSSELNVNALELDDSALYLCASSSQGSGDTQYFGPGTRLTVL.

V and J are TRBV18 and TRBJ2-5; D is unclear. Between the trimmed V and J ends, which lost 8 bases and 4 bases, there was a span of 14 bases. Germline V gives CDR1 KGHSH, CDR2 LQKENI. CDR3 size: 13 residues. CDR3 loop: CASAGSERETQYF. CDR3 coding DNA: TGTGCCAGCGCCGGTTCGGAGCGAGAGACCCAGTACTTC.

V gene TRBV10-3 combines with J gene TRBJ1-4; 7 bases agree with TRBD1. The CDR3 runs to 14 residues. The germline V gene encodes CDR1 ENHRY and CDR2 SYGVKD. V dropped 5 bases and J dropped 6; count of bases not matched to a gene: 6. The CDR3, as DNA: TGTGCCATCAGTACCGGGACAGAACATGAAAAACTGTTTTTT. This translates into CAISTGTEHEKLFF.

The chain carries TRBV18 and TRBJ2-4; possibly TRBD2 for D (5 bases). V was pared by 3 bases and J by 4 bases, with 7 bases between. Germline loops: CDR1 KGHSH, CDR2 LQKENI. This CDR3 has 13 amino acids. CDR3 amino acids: CASSPEGKNIQYF. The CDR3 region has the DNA TGTGCCAGCTCACCCGAGGGAAAAAACATTCAGTACTTC.

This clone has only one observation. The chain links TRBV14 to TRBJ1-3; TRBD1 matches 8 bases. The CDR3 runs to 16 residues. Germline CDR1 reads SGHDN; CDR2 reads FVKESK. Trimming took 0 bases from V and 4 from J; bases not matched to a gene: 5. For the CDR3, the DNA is TGTGCCAGCAGCCAAGATGTGGGGACAGGAGGAAACACCATATATTTT. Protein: CASSQDVGTGGNTIYF.